Each of the 5 T cell receptor beta chains below was sequenced from the same sample in a study of identical twins. TCRdb processed the 5' RACE reads anew with MiXCR; each CDR3 protein has one entry. The repertoire consists of 1.5 million to 2 million distinct CDR3 sequences, with around 29% occurring once and the leading ten covering under 0.35%. The sequencing sample was made of cord blood. All receptors derive from a newborn girl in good health.

For this clonotype: A read error may explain this, as a much larger clone is one base away. The J gene is TRBJ2-7, the V gene TRBV6-6; TRBD1 is a possible D gene (5 bases). This CDR3 spans 14 amino acids. The germline V gene encodes CDR1 MNHNY and CDR2 SVGAGI (reference sequence). CDR3 coding DNA: TGTGCCGGCAGTTACGGCGCAGGGACCTACGAGCAGTACTTC. Translation gives CAGSYGAGTYEQYF.

This clonotype showed up just a few times. The CDR3 spells CASSRNSAQETQYF. CDR3 nucleotides: TGTGCCAGCAGCCGAAACTCCGCCCAAGAGACCCAGTACTTC. The V call is TRBV3-1, the J call TRBJ2-5; D not resolved. V lost 4 bases and J lost 1, with 10 bases in between. This CDR3 contains 14 residues. Germline loops: CDR1 LGHDT, CDR2 YNNKEL (reference sequence).

The rearrangement links TRBV20-1 to TRBJ2-5, with D maybe TRBD2 (5 bases). The CDR3 contains 13 residues. The ends were cut back, 6 bases at V and 2 bases at J, with 13 bases in the middle. Germline lookup yields CDR1 DFQATT and CDR2 SNEGSKA (reference sequence). CDR3 sequence: CSAPGLTQETQYF. The CDR3 bases are TGCAGTGCCCCCGGACTGACTCAAGAGACCCAGTACTTC.

A note on this clonotype: A read error is possible here, since a much larger clone lies one base away. This chain uses TRBV7-2 with TRBJ2-3, with a possible D match to TRBD2 (5 bases). The CDR3 runs to 15 residues. V lost 1 base and J 4 bases, leaving 12 bases between the germline ends. CDR1 and CDR2 from the germline V gene are SGHTA and FQGNSA. Here the CDR3 reads CASSLELVGADTQYF. CDR3 nucleotide sequence: TGTGCCAGCAGCTTAGAACTAGTGGGCGCAGATACGCAGTATTTT.

This clonotype is a singleton in its sample. One end of the junction fails to match germline, which may point to a read error. The chain employs TRBV7-8 and TRBJ2-3, with TRBD2 matching over 11 bases. Per the germline V gene, CDR1 is SGHVS and CDR2 is FQNEAQ. The CDR3 is made up of 19 amino acids. The CDR3 DNA reads as TGTGCCGGCAGCTTTACTAGCGGGAGCTCAAAAAACCCCACAGATACGCAGTATTTT. It is translated as CAGSFTSGSSKNPTDTQYF.